The subject of this entry is one TCR beta chain. Its antigen is currently not known. No much larger clone is present one base from it, and per-base qualities are unavailable. This entry comes from a study of blood T cell repertoires in COVID-19 (dated by TCRdb to 2020 to 2021). General notes on the study: Samples covering the acute and convalescent phases of COVID-19 were provided by collaborators in the United States, Italy and Spain. The material from the prospective study consisted of cDNA or gDNA derived from T cells, B-cell-depleted T cells, or PBMCs. The dataset comprised deeply sampled blood TCRbeta repertoires from subjects exposed to, actively infected with, or recovered from COVID-19. The repertoires were made available in a free public database intended to serve as a resource for research on the immune response to SARS-CoV-2. Samples came from the ongoing ImmuneRACE study (first 160 participants) plus 1,254 subjects from 6 global collaborators. Nearly every sample came with metadata listing a de-identified subject ID, COVID-19 status, age in years and sex. Where HLA class I and class II types were available, the types were taken from metadata supplied by the sample provider, not from assay-based typing. Results the study describes overall, beyond this receptor: The amount of clinical and demographic metadata varied by source and participant and was provided uncurated.

TCRbeta CDR3 regions were amplified from genomic DNA using the immunoSEQ Assay, a bias-controlled multiplex PCR. Processing in the source paper ran as follows. The number of nucleated cells in each sample was estimated by amplification of reference gene primers within the assay. Sequence reads were collapsed and filtered to measure the absolute abundance of every unique TCRbeta CDR3 rearrangement. For each sample, productive Simpson clonality was calculated as the square root of Simpson's diversity index across productive rearrangements. TCRdb mirrors the immuneACCESS table, restricted to in-frame sequences. Some clones are absent from its copies; in checked studies, under half trace to an unresolved V gene, and the reason for the others is unknown. The V and J calls and the clone size are those of that table, but D and trimming were determined from the DNA. Counted in this sample were a few hundred thousand clones; about nine tenths of them appeared once. The top ten clones comprise approximately 2.9% of the sample.

V is clipped by 4 bases and J by 4 bases, and the sequence between their germline boundaries is 14 bases long. Counted from cysteine to phenylalanine, this CDR3 has 15 amino acids. Only the CDR3 DNA stays, 45 bases, in frame from base 1. The germline V gene gives CDR1 as MGHRA and CDR2 as YSYEKL. In the prospective study, participants were about 18 to 89 years old, resided in about two dozen geographic areas of the United States, and were enrolled through a virtual design. Cohort assignment in the prospective study relied on participant-reported clinical history from a screening survey and a study questionnaire. Exposed participants were defined as having been in contact with someone with a PCR-confirmed or clinician-diagnosed COVID-19 case within 2 weeks of study entry. In the prospective study, whole blood, serum and a nasopharyngeal or oropharyngeal swab were collected from each participant by mobile phlebotomists. Additional blood draws and questionnaires over an approximately two-month period could optionally be provided by prospective study participants. Before DNA extraction, blood samples from the prospective study were shipped at room temperature or frozen.

The chain is encoded by TRBV4-1 joined to TRBJ1-5; TRBD1 is a weak D gene call, 6 bases matching. The sequence came from a woman aged 50 to 60 who had been exposed to COVID-19. Sequenced input: PBMCs or T cells enriched from blood (not recorded which). The sequenced DNA is TGCGCCAGCAGCCCCGGGACATTGGGGAATCAGCCCCAGCATTTT. It translates to CASSPGTLGNQPQHF.